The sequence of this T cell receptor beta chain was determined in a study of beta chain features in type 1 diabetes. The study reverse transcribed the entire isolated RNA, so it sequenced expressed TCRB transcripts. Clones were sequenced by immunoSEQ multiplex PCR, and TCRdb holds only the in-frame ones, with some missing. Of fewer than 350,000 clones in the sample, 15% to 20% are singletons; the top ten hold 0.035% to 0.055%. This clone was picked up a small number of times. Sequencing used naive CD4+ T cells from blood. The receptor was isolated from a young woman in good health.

Here the CDR3 DNA reads TGTGCCAGCAGTCCTAGCTTGGGGAGGAATGAGCAGTTCTTC. This encodes CASSPSLGRNEQFF. V usage is TRBV14 and J usage is TRBJ2-1; maybe TRBD2 (6 bases). Between the trimmed V and J ends, which lost 6 bases and 7 bases, there was a span of 16 bases. The CDR3 consists of 14 residues. Looked up from germline, CDR1 is SGHDN and CDR2 is FVKESK.